One sample yielded the 18 T cell receptor beta chains listed below, sequenced in a study of blood T cell repertoires in COVID-19. Only in-frame clones appear in the TCRdb table, and some are missing; sequencing was by immunoSEQ multiplex PCR. The table records approximately 380,000 clones, 88% of them present only once. Material: PBMCs or T cells enriched from blood (not recorded which). The origin of the receptors is a woman in her late teens or twenties who had recovered from COVID-19.

V is TRBV4-1 and J is TRBJ2-3, with a possible D match to TRBD2 (5 bases). From germline, CDR1 is MGHRA and CDR2 YSYEKL. The CDR3 sequence is 13 residues long. V was shortened by 4 bases and J by 4 bases, with 9 bases between the two germline ends. CDR3 nucleotide sequence: TGCGCCAGCAGCCTTACGGAGGCAGATACGCAGTATTTT. Translating it yields CASSLTEADTQYF.

The CDR3 loop is CASSRVFSMNTEAFF. The CDR3 DNA follows: TGTGCCAGCAGCCGAGTCTTTTCTATGAACACTGAAGCTTTCTTT. The V call is TRBV5-5, the J call TRBJ1-1; D is ambiguous. Germline V gene lookup returns CDR1 SGHKS and CDR2 YYEKEE (reference sequence). This CDR3 spans 15 amino acids. V shed 4 bases and J shed 0 bases, with 13 bases lying between them.

V gene TRBV13 combines with J gene TRBJ2-5; 7 nucleotides agree with TRBD1. V was clipped by 5 bases and J by 1 base; unmatched bases: 7. CDR3 size: 15 residues. Germline loops: CDR1 PRHDT, CDR2 FYEKMQ (reference sequence). CDR3 region: CASSPQGRGQETQYF. CDR3 sequence (DNA): TGTGCCAGCAGCCCACAGGGGCGAGGCCAAGAGACCCAGTACTTC.

The rearrangement links TRBV11-3 to TRBJ1-1, with unresolved D. Germline V gives CDR1 SGHNT, CDR2 YENEEA. The CDR3 is 15 amino acids. Between the trimmed V and J ends, which lost 0 bases and 1 base, there was a span of 9 bases. CDR3 protein: CASSLDFTRNTEAFF. CDR3 coding DNA: TGTGCCAGCAGCTTAGATTTCACACGGAACACTGAAGCTTTCTTT.

V and J are TRBV7-2 and TRBJ1-6; D is perhaps TRBD1 (6 bases). CDR1 SGHTA and CDR2 FQGNSA come from the germline V gene. V was trimmed by 4 bases and J by 7 bases, leaving 20 bases between them. The CDR3 is 17 residues long. DNA for the CDR3: TGTGCCAGCAGCTCAACGGGGGGCTCCCTTAGGAATTCACCCCTCCACTTT. It is translated as CASSSTGGSLRNSPLHF.

This chain joins TRBV15 and TRBJ1-1, with TRBD1 identical over 9 bases. CDR3 length: 15 residues. Germline trimming cut 5 bases from V and 3 bases from J; bases unmatched to any gene: 7. Germline V gives CDR1 LNHNV, CDR2 YYDKDF (reference sequence). In DNA form, the CDR3 reads TGTGCCACCAGCTCCCGGGACAGGGTGGACACTGAAGCTTTCTTT. The encoded protein is CATSSRDRVDTEAFF.

The CDR3 reads CASSRGALENSPLHF. The CDR3 nucleotides are TGTGCCAGCTCCCGTGGGGCCTTAGAGAATTCACCCCTCCACTTT. V gene TRBV18 combines with J gene TRBJ1-6; maybe TRBD1 (5 bases). CDR3 length: 15 residues. V was pared by 6 bases and J by 7 bases, with 16 bases between. CDR1 is KGHSH and CDR2 is LQKENI in the germline V gene. Full variable domain (missing parts from reference TRBV18 and TRBJ1-6): NAGVMQNPRHLVRRRGQEARLRCSPMKGHSHVYWYRQLPEEGLKFMVYLQKENIIDESGMPKERFSAEFPKEGPSILRIQQVVRGDSAAYFCASSRGALENSPLHFGNGTRLTVT.

The rearrangement uses TRBV28 and TRBJ2-5, with TRBD1 matching 10 bases. Unmatched junction bases numbered 2, after V lost 1 base and J lost 3 bases. This CDR3 spans 15 amino acids. CDR1 MDHEN and CDR2 SYDVKM come from the germline V gene. CDR3 residues: CASSLFGQGEETQYF. The CDR3 DNA sequence: TGTGCCAGCAGTTTATTCGGACAGGGGGAAGAGACCCAGTACTTC.

This rearrangement joins TRBV3-1 (or the pseudogene TRBV3-2) to TRBJ1-5; D call uncertain. V lost 1 base, J lost 1 base, and 8 bases lay in between. Germline V gene data show CDR1 as LGHDT and CDR2 as YNNKEL (reference sequence). The CDR3 is 15 residues long. CDR3 nucleotides: TGTGCCAGCAGCCAAGTCTCGGGGAGCAATCAGCCCCAGCATTTT. Encoded protein: CASSQVSGSNQPQHF.

The rearrangement joins TRBV3-1 (or the pseudogene TRBV3-2) to TRBJ2-4; 7 bases are a match to TRBD1. This CDR3 comprises 11 residues. After removal of 5 bases from V and 12 bases from J, the junction contained 4 bases not matched to a gene. Germline loops: CDR1 LGHDT, CDR2 YNNKEL (reference sequence). The CDR3 nucleotides are TGTGCCAGCAGCGACAGGGTGGGTCAGTACTTC. It translates to CASSDRVGQYF.

The chain employs TRBV7-9 and TRBJ2-2; TRBD1 matches 11 bases. The CDR3 sequence is 18 residues long. Germline lookup yields CDR1 SEHNR and CDR2 FQNEAQ (reference sequence). The trim removed 5 bases at V and 1 base at J, leaving 9 bases unmatched. The CDR3 loop is CASSPDRGQGVNTGELFF. CDR3 in DNA: TGTGCCAGCAGCCCAGACCGGGGACAGGGGGTGAACACCGGGGAGCTGTTTTTT.

The rearrangement joins TRBV3-1 (or the pseudogene TRBV3-2) to TRBJ1-6; possibly TRBD1 for D (5 bases). Trimming shortened V by 3 bases and J by 10 bases, and 13 bases separated the two germline ends. Germline loops: CDR1 LGHDT, CDR2 YNNKEL (reference sequence). There are 14 residues in the CDR3. The CDR3 region has the DNA TGTGCCAGCAGCCACGCGTCAGGGCAATCACCCCTCCACTTT. Its translation: CASSHASGQSPLHF.

This clone has a handful of counts. This sequence joins TRBV27 and TRBJ1-1, with D maybe TRBD1 (5 bases). In germline, CDR1 is MNHEY, CDR2 SMNVEV (reference sequence). V gave up 7 bases and J gave up 6 bases, with 15 bases separating them. This CDR3 has 13 residues. CDR3 sequence (DNA): TGTGCCAGCACCCCCGGGGGGTTTGCTGAAGCTTTCTTT. This gives the protein CASTPGGFAEAFF.

Points on this clone: Other DNA sequences of this sample code for an identical CDR3. J is TRBJ1-1 and V is TRBV4-1; no clear D. The germline V gene encodes CDR1 MGHRA and CDR2 YSYEKL. The CDR3 extends over 13 amino acids. V gave up 1 base and J gave up 1 base, with 4 bases separating them. The CDR3 loop reads CASSQGQNTEAFF. The CDR3 DNA reads TGCGCCAGCAGCCAAGGGCAGAACACTGAAGCTTTCTTT.

The chain is built from TRBV30 and TRBJ1-2; D gene uncertain. The germline V gene has CDR1 GTSNPN and CDR2 SVGIG (reference sequence). This CDR3 has 13 residues. V gave up 0 bases and J gave up 4 bases, with 9 bases separating them. This chain's CDR3 is CAWSVSRIYGYTF. The CDR3 DNA follows: TGTGCCTGGAGTGTGTCCAGGATCTATGGCTACACCTTC.

V and J are TRBV10-3 and TRBJ1-2; 7 bases are shared with TRBD1. Germline lookup yields CDR1 ENHRY and CDR2 SYGVKD. CDR3 length: 14 residues. The J segment lost 4 bases and the V segment lost 7 bases, leaving 9 bases of the junction unmatched. The CDR3 region has the DNA TGTGCCATCACCGACTCGGGACAGCTCTATGGCTACACCTTC. It specifies CAITDSGQLYGYTF.

The chain couples TRBV5-6 to TRBJ1-2; 9 bases agree with TRBD1. CDR3 size: 15 residues. In germline, CDR1 is SGHDT, CDR2 YYEEEE. V shed 3 bases, J shed 4 bases, and the junction held 7 bases outside the gene matches. The CDR3 nucleotides read TGTGCCAGCAGCTCCACACAGGGGGCAGGCTATGGCTACACCTTC. Amino acids: CASSSTQGAGYGYTF.

The chain couples TRBV11-3 to TRBJ2-5; D might be TRBD2 (6 bases). Germline lookup yields CDR1 SGHNT and CDR2 YENEEA. The CDR3 consists of 14 residues. V shed 1 base and J shed 2 bases, with 8 bases lying between them. This CDR3 is CASSLGAGQETQYF. In DNA form, the CDR3 reads TGTGCCAGCAGCTTAGGGGCGGGACAAGAGACCCAGTACTTC.